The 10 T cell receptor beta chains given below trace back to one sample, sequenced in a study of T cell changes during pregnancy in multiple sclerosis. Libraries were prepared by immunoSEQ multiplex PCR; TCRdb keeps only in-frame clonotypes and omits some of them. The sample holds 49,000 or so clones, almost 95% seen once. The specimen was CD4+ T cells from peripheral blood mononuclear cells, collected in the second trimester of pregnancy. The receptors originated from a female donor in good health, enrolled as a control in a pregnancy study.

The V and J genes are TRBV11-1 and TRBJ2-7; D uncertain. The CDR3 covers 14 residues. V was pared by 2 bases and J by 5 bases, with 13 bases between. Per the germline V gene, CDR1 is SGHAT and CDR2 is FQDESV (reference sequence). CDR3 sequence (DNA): TGTGCCAGCAGCTTAATGAGATTCCCGAACGAGCAGTACTTC. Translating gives CASSLMRFPNEQYF.

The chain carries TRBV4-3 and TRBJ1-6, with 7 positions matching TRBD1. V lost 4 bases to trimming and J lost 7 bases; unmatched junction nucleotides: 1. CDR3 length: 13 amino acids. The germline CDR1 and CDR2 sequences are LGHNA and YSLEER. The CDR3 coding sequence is TGCGCCAGCAGCCCCAGGGGGAATTCACCCCTCCACTTT. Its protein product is CASSPRGNSPLHF.

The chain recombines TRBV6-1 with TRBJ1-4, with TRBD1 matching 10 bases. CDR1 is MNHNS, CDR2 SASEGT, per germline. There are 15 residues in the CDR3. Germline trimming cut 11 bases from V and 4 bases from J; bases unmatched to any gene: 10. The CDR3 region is CAGLDRGHINEKLFF. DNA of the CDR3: TGTGCCGGCTTAGACAGGGGGCATATTAATGAAAAACTGTTTTTT.

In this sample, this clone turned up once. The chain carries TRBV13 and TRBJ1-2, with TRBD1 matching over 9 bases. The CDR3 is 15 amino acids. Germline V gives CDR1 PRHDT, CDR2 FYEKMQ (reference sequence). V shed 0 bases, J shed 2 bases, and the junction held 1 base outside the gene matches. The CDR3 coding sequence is TGTGCCAGCAGCTTAGGCGGACAGGGGAACTATGGCTACACCTTC. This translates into CASSLGGQGNYGYTF.

CDR3 amino acids: CASSRYRGTDNEKLFF. The CDR3 nucleotides read TGTGCCAGCAGTCGTTACAGGGGGACCGATAATGAAAAACTGTTTTTT. V is TRBV6-6 and J is TRBJ1-4; 8 bases match TRBD1. The CDR3 totals 16 residues. V shed 5 bases, J shed 4 bases, and the junction held 9 bases outside the gene matches. Looked up from germline, CDR1 is MNHNY and CDR2 is SVGAGI (reference sequence).

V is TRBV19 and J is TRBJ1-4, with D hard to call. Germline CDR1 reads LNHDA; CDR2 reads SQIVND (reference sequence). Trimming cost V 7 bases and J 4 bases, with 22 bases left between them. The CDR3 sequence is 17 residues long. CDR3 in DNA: TGTGCCAGTACCAGAGGGATCCCAAGAAAATTTAATGAAAAACTGTTTTTT. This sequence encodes CASTRGIPRKFNEKLFF.

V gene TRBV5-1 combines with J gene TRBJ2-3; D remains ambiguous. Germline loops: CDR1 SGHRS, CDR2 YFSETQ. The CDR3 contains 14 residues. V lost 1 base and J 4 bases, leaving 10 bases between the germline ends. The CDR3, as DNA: TGCGCCAGCAGCTTGACGGGTCCGCCAGATACGCAGTATTTT. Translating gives CASSLTGPPDTQYF. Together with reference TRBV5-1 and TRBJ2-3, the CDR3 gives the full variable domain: KAGVTQTPRYLIKTRGQQVTLSCSPISGHRSVSWYQQTPGQGLQFLFEYFSETQRNKGNFPGRFSGRQFSNSRSEMNVSTLELGDSALYLCASSLTGPPDTQYFGPGTRLTVL.

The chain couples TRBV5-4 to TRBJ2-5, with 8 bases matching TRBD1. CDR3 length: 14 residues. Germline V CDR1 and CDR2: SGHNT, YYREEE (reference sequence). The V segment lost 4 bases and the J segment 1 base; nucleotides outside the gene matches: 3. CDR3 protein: CASSGTGGQETQYF. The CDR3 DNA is TGTGCCAGCAGCGGCACAGGGGGCCAAGAGACCCAGTACTTC. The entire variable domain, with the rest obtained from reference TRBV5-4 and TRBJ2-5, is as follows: ETGVTQSPTHLIKTRGQQVTLRCSSQSGHNTVSWYQQALGQGPQFIFQYYREEENGRGNFPPRFSGLQFPNYSSELNVNALELDDSALYLCASSGTGGQETQYFGPGTRLLVL.

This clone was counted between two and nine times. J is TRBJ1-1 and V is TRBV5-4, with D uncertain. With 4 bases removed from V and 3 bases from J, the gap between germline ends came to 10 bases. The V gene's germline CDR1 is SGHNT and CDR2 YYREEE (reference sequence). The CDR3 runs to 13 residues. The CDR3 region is CASSPTTDTEAFF. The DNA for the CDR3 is TGTGCCAGCAGCCCGACTACGGACACTGAAGCTTTCTTT.

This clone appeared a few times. CDR3 loop: CASSGMTRQGRLGDTDTQYF. In nucleotides, the CDR3 is TGTGCCAGCAGTGGGATGACGAGACAGGGAAGGTTAGGGGACACAGATACGCAGTATTTT. The chain has TRBV6-1 and TRBJ2-3; 7 bases are shared with TRBD1. The junction had 21 bases not matched to a gene; V was cut back by 4 bases and J by 2 bases. Germline V gives CDR1 MNHNS, CDR2 SASEGT. The CDR3 length is 20 residues.